The clone carrying this T cell receptor beta chain has a count of ten or more. The germline V gene has CDR1 MNHEY and CDR2 SVGAGI. The V gene lost 0 bases and the J gene lost 5 bases, with 16 bases spanning the gap. The CDR3 covers 16 residues. To make TCR beta libraries, researchers used iRepertoire HTBI primers and Arm-PCR of CDR3 regions. MiXCR was run by TCRdb on the multiplex PCR reads, yielding one entry per CDR3 protein. The sample yields a few hundred thousand distinct CDR3 sequences, roughly 17% seen once. This specimen comes from a study of regulatory T cells in long-lasting Graves disease. Described time point: newly diagnosed GD, antithyroid drugs for less than 3 months. From RNA extracted from PBMCs, the TCR library was made. The same sample was also studied in work on T cells in Graves' hyperthyroidism and ophthalmopathy.

The origin of this receptor is a man in his forties with Graves disease. This specimen consisted of peripheral blood mononuclear cells (PBMCs), obtained at new diagnosis, from a patient treated with antithyroid drugs. This chain joins TRBV6-5 and TRBJ1-1; TRBD1 is a possible D gene (5 bases). The CDR3 DNA follows: TGTGCCAGCAGTTACTCTAATCCCCCCGGGGGAACTGAAGCTTTCTTT. Amino acids: CASSYSNPPGGTEAFF.